The T cell receptor beta chain under discussion was sequenced for a study of post-analysis software for immune sequencing data. Notes on the study in general: Patients carried roughly 5 TRBV segments more frequently than controls did, and TRBV5-6, TRBV5-1 and TRBV20-1 were among them.

Every TCR beta cDNA library bore unique molecular identifiers. Yield was about 500,000 cDNA molecules from approximately 0.95 to 9.8 million T cells. TCRdb re-derived calls from the PCR reads in MiXCR, one entry per CDR3 protein. The data contain more than 350,000 distinct CDR3 sequences, over 30% of them singletons. Trimming removed 5 bases at V and 6 bases at J, with 19 bases between. Germline CDR1 is SEHNR and CDR2 is FQNEAQ (reference sequence). The CDR3 contains 15 residues. Regarding this clonotype: The antigen is unknown.

The material sequenced was blood. The chain links TRBV7-9 to TRBJ1-2, with a weak D call TRBD1 (6 bases). The receptor was derived from a girl aged 2-10 years with multiple sclerosis. The CDR3 protein is CASSITDRSWDGYTF. CDR3 coding DNA: TGTGCCAGCAGCATAACCGACAGGTCATGGGATGGCTACACCTTC.